This entry describes one T cell receptor beta chain. Its antigen is unidentified. A multiplex PCR was run with 60 Vbeta primers and 13 Jbeta primers. Profiling relied on immunoSEQ multiplex PCR, and the TCRdb table lists in-frame clones only, not all of them. The sample has 160,000 or so clones; roughly 80% are singletons. These data are taken from a study of cytomegalovirus exposure and HLA in healthy donors. Overall study results and limits: Most CMV-associated TCR beta chains appeared HLA-restricted in a later analysis. The investigators catalogued 150 to 200 TCR beta chains as cytomegalovirus-associated. Being productive about 87% or about 30% of the time was typical of most TCR beta V segments in an earlier analysis.

V lost 7 bases and J 3 bases, leaving 19 bases between the germline ends. The length of the CDR3 is 15 residues. The V gene's germline CDR1 is MNHEY and CDR2 SMNVEV (reference sequence). V usage is TRBV27 and J usage is TRBJ2-7; D gene ambiguous. Material for sequencing was PBMCs. The clonotype comes from a man aged 30 to 39 in good health and CMV-seropositive. The CDR3 spells CASTPTAQVDYEQYF. The CDR3 nucleotides read TGTGCCAGCACCCCCACTGCCCAGGTAGACTACGAGCAGTACTTC.